This T cell receptor beta chain comes out of a study of CD8 T cells in Susac syndrome. Study information: Sequencing included Susac syndrome patients, roughly 6 of them with active disease and roughly eight in remission.

Points on this clonotype: Its antigen is unidentified.

The authors reverse transcribed about 0.5 to 1 ug RNA with random hexamers. Coverage of TCR beta CDR3 amplification by immunoSEQ multiplex PCR extended to 54 Vbeta and 13 Jbeta. TCRdb recomputed calls from the immunoSEQ multiplex PCR reads with MiXCR, one row per CDR3 protein. There are around 170,000 distinct CDR3 sequences in the sample; 90% to 97% occur only once, and approximately 0.089% lies in the top ten. Regarding the study as a whole: The study conceded that relatively few individuals underwent its TCR sequencing and HLA analysis.

The CDR3 consists of 15 residues. Germline V gene sequence: CDR1 LNHDA, CDR2 SQIVND (reference sequence). The ends lost 6 bases at V and 4 bases at J; junction bases unmatched: 6. In contrast to the negatively isolated CD8+ and CD4+ T cells, TEMRA cells were FACS-enriched. J is TRBJ2-3 and V is TRBV19; 11 bases fit TRBD2. Sample: CD4+ T cells from PBMCs. The receptor was derived from a human donor with Susac syndrome. DNA for the CDR3: TGTGCCAGTAGCGGCCGTAGCGGGGGGGCAGATACGCAGTATTTT. Encoded protein: CASSGRSGGADTQYF.